This TCR beta chain derives from a study of T cells expressing NK-cell markers. Germline loops: CDR1 LNHNV, CDR2 YYDKDF (reference sequence). The CDR3 runs to 13 residues. 5'RACE template switching built TCR beta cDNA with unique molecular identifiers. Reprocessing the 5' RACE reads, TCRdb reports a single entry for every CDR3 protein and omits DNA. The listing records approximately 150,000 distinct CDR3 sequences. Study-wide results and limits: Dominant NKG2C+ clonotypes made up about 1.0-7.5% of CD8+ T cells in roughly 6 donors.

Note on this clonotype: Its antigen is still unknown.

V is TRBV15 and J is TRBJ1-3. The sequenced sample consisted of blood T cells: a sorted CD56 or NKG2C T cell subset, CD4+ or CD8+ T cells, or bulk PBMC T cells (not recorded which). This TCR was sampled from a man in his late teens or twenties in good health. CDR3: CATSRTTGNTIYF.